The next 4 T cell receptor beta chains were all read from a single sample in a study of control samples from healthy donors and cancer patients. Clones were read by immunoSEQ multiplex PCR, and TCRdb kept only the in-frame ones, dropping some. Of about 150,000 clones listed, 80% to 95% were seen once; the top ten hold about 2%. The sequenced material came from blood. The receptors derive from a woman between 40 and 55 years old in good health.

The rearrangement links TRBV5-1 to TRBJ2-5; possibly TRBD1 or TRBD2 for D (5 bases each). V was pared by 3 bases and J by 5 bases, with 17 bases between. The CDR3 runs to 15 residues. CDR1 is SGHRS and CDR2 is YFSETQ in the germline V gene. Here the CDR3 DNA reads TGCGCCAGCAGCTCGGTTGGGGGAGCAGGCGAGACCCAGTACTTC. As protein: CASSSVGGAGETQYF.

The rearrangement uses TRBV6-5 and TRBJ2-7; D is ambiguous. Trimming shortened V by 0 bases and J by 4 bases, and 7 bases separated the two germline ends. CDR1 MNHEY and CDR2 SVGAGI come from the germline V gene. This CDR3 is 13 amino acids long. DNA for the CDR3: TGTGCCAGCAGTTACTCGCAGTTTTACGAGCAGTACTTC. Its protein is CASSYSQFYEQYF.

Here the CDR3 DNA reads TGTGCCAGCAGCTCCGGCGGGGACTATAATTCACCCCTCCACTTT. As protein: CASSSGGDYNSPLHF. The chain recombines TRBV5-4 with TRBJ1-6; unclear D gene. Germline V CDR1 and CDR2: SGHNT, YYREEE (reference sequence). The CDR3 totals 15 residues. Trimming stripped 3 bases from V and 3 bases from J, with 10 bases between.

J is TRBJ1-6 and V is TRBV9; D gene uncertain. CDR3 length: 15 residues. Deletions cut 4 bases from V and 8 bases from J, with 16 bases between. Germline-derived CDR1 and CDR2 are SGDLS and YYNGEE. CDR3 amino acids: CASSTRGGIDSPLHF. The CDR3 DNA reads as TGTGCCAGCAGCACCCGGGGAGGGATAGATTCACCCCTCCACTTT.